This T cell receptor beta chain comes out of a study of shared clonotypes between healthy human individuals. Study-wide context: CD4 naive cells filled three plates per donor, CD4 memory three, CD8 naive two and CD8 memory one. Findings of the study overall: Represented genetic and exposure-history diversity was restricted by having few donors.

Details on this clone: Its specificity is not known.

Germline V gene sequence: CDR1 LNHDA, CDR2 SQIVND (reference sequence). V shed 9 bases, J shed 5 bases, and the junction held 11 bases outside the gene matches. The CDR3 runs to 14 residues. CD45RO-negative cells were positively selected for CCR7, leaving out terminally differentiated effector memory CD45RA+ cells. The protocol was immunoSEQ multiplex PCR, while the TCRdb copy is restricted to in-frame clones and leaves out a portion. Among about 2,100,000 clones listed, around 93% were seen once. The V call is TRBV19, the J call TRBJ1-1; 8 nucleotides match TRBD1. Sequenced material: naive CD8+ T cells from PBMCs. The TCR originated in a man aged 18-30 years in good health. Some clones in this sample may be carry-over from other donors' samples. The CDR3 protein is CASVGQGISTEAFF. The CDR3 nucleotides are TGTGCCAGCGTTGGACAGGGAATATCGACTGAAGCTTTCTTT.